This T cell receptor beta chain was documented in a study of T cells in localized non-small cell lung cancer. Findings and limits, study-wide: It was uninvolved adjacent lung that showed the highest T cell clonality, exceeding tumor. Longer survival (overall) was linked to higher T cell density in blood. Median detection of top 100 tumor clones in adjacent lung was approximately 50 clones. Heterogeneity is still possible, as just one tumor region was sequenced.

About this clone: The antigen is undetermined.

Sequenced by immunoSEQ multiplex PCR; TCRdb stores in-frame clones only, minus some. The sample shows around 83,000 clones, around 80% of them seen only once. CDR1 is SGHNT and CDR2 is YENEEA in the germline V gene. V lost 4 bases to trimming and J lost 3 bases, with 14 bases between them. This CDR3 is built from 15 residues. The sequence was collected from a man aged 40-75 years with stage II squamous cell lung carcinoma. The input for sequencing was PBMCs, taken before any cancer treatment. The chain employs TRBV11-3 and TRBJ2-3; D perhaps matches TRBD2 (5 bases). The CDR3 loop is CASSSGPGETDTQYF. CDR3 in DNA: TGTGCCAGCAGCTCCGGACCTGGGGAGACAGATACGCAGTATTTT.